This is a list of T cell receptor beta chains from one sample in a study of blood T cell repertoires in COVID-19. TCRdb keeps only in-frame clones here, not all; method: immunoSEQ multiplex PCR. The sample lists around 150,000 clones, about 90% occurring once. The sequenced material came from peripheral blood. The source is a man aged 60-69 years with acute or convalescent COVID-19. Each CDR3 is given with its conserved first and last residue. D genes are given only for firm matches. Not all rows give a size; the values are once, few, many and, for expanded clones, a class.

CDR3 length | J gene | D gene | clone size | V gene | CDR3 DNA | CDR3 protein
14 | TRBJ1-1 | NA | NA | TRBV6-5 | TGTGCCAGCAGTTACGGCCGCAAGAACACTGAAGCTTTCTTT | CASSYGRKNTEAFF
16 | TRBJ2-7 | TRBD1 | NA | TRBV4-3 | TGCGCCAGCAGCCAAGCTTGGGGACAGCGCTCCTACGAGCAGTACTTC | CASSQAWGQRSYEQYF
13 | TRBJ2-1 | NA | NA | TRBV5-1 | TGCGCCAGCAGCTCGACAGAATACAATGAGCAGTTCTTC | CASSSTEYNEQFF
14 | TRBJ1-2 | TRBD1 | few | TRBV19 | TGTGCCAGTAGTATAGAAGGGACAGCCTATGGCTACACCTTC | CASSIEGTAYGYTF
14 | TRBJ1-6 | TRBD1 | once | TRBV5-6 | TGTGCCAGCAGCCAGGACAGGGGCTCGAGACCCCTCCACTTT | CASSQDRGSRPLHF
19 | TRBJ1-1 | TRBD1 | once | TRBV6-2/TRBV6-3 | TGTGCCAGCAGTTTTCGGACAGGGGGCGAGGGGAGGGTGAACACTGAAGCTTTCTTT | CASSFRTGGEGRVNTEAFF
12 | TRBJ2-2 | NA | NA | TRBV24-1 | TGTGCCACCAGGTCCGACACCGGGGAGCTGTTTTTT | CATRSDTGELFF
15 | TRBJ2-4 | TRBD2 | NA | TRBV6-5 | TGTGCCAGCAGTTCTTGGGAGGGCCGGGAAAACATTCAGTACTTC | CASSSWEGRENIQYF
15 | TRBJ2-7 | TRBD2 | once | TRBV7-2 | TGTGCCAGCAGCTATTTCGGGGAGGGATCCTACGAGCAGTACTTC | CASSYFGEGSYEQYF
12 | TRBJ1-2 | NA | NA | TRBV6-5 | TGTGCCAGCAGGAGCCTTAACTATGGCTACACCTTC | CASRSLNYGYTF
15 | TRBJ2-2 | NA | few | TRBV7-9 | TGTGCCAGCAGCTTCTTGACTGCGAACACCGGGGAGCTGTTTTTT | CASSFLTANTGELFF
15 | TRBJ1-5 | TRBD1 | NA | TRBV6-5 | TGTGCCAGCAGTTACTCGGGGACAGGAAATCAGCCCCAGCATTTT | CASSYSGTGNQPQHF
16 | TRBJ1-1 | NA | NA | TRBV7-9 | TGTGCCAGCAGCCATATGGGGGCCGGCATGAACACTGAAGCTTTCTTT | CASSHMGAGMNTEAFF
13 | TRBJ2-1 | NA | NA | TRBV3-1/TRBV3-2 | TGTGCCAGCAGCCAAGTTAGTCCGGGTGAGCAGTTCTTC | CASSQVSPGEQFF
15 | TRBJ1-2 | TRBD1 | NA | TRBV7-2 | TGTGCCAGCAGCTTAGGGCCAGGGGGCGACTATGGCTACACCTTC | CASSLGPGGDYGYTF
13 | TRBJ2-5 | NA | NA | TRBV7-2 | TGTGCCAGCAGCTTAGACAGGGCGGAGACCCAGTACTTC | CASSLDRAETQYF
16 | TRBJ2-2 | NA | NA | TRBV9 | TGTGCCAGCAACGAGAACACAGGGATTTCGACCGGGGAGCTGTTTTTT | CASNENTGISTGELFF
13 | TRBJ2-7 | NA | NA | TRBV12-1 | TGTGCCAACCCAGTGTATAGCGGGGGGGCCTCGTACTTC | CANPVYSGGASYF
15 | TRBJ2-2 | TRBD1 | NA | TRBV29-1 | TGCAGCGTTTCCCCGGGACAGGGCGGCACCGGGGAGCTGTTTTTT | CSVSPGQGGTGELFF
14 | TRBJ1-1 | NA | many | TRBV7-2 | TGTGCCAGCAGCTTCGGAGGGCTGGAGACTGAAGCTTTCTTT | CASSFGGLETEAFF
15 | TRBJ2-3 | TRBD1 | once | TRBV5-1 | TGCGCCAGCAGCTCCCAGACAGGGACCCCAGATACGCAGTATTTT | CASSSQTGTPDTQYF
13 | TRBJ2-2 | NA | NA | TRBV7-2 | TGTGCCAGCAGTTTCGTCTTCACCGGGGAGCTGTTTTTT | CASSFVFTGELFF
15 | TRBJ2-3 | TRBD2 | NA | TRBV6-5 | TGTGCCAGCAGGATTAGCGGGGGGGCGAAGGATACGCAGTATTTT | CASRISGGAKDTQYF
14 | TRBJ1-6 | NA | NA | TRBV14 | TGTGCCAGCAGCCACAGGGGAAATCGTTCACCCCTCCACTTT | CASSHRGNRSPLHF
16 | TRBJ1-2 | NA | NA | TRBV3-1/TRBV3-2 | TGTGCCAGCAGCCAATCTATAGGGGTAACTAACTATGGCTACACCTTC | CASSQSIGVTNYGYTF
13 | TRBJ2-3 | NA | NA | TRBV12-3/TRBV12-4 | TGTGCCAGCAGCAGGGATTCGGCAGATACGCAGTATTTT | CASSRDSADTQYF
10 | TRBJ1-5 | NA | NA | TRBV24-1 | TGTGCCACCGGAGATACGCCCCAGCATTTT | CATGDTPQHF
16 | TRBJ2-3 | TRBD2 | NA | TRBV27 | TGTGCCAGCAGGGCTAGCGGGGGGCTCTCGACAGATACGCAGTATTTT | CASRASGGLSTDTQYF
14 | TRBJ1-5 | NA | NA | TRBV9 | TGTGCCAGCAGCGTAGCAGGGAAACGTCAGCCCCAGCATTTT | CASSVAGKRQPQHF
11 | TRBJ1-4 | NA | NA | TRBV11-2 | TGTGCCAGCAGGGGAGGTGAAAAACTGTTTTTT | CASRGGEKLFF
17 | TRBJ2-1 | NA | NA | TRBV6-2/TRBV6-3 | TGTGCCAGCAGTGACTGGGACAATAGATTGGGGTACAATGAGCAGTTCTTC | CASSDWDNRLGYNEQFF
13 | TRBJ2-7 | NA | NA | TRBV19 | TGTGCCAGTAGTATGAGGGATACCTACGAGCAGTACTTC | CASSMRDTYEQYF
13 | TRBJ1-2 | TRBD1 | few | TRBV11-2 | TGTGCCAGCAGTTTGGACAGGGTCGGAGGCTACACCTTC | CASSLDRVGGYTF
13 | TRBJ2-7 | NA | NA | TRBV7-2 | TGTGCCAGCAGCTACGGACGCGGGGACGAGCAGTACTTC | CASSYGRGDEQYF
15 | TRBJ2-7 | TRBD1 | NA | TRBV6-1 | TGTGCCAGCAGTGAAGTAGCGACAGGGTTTGACGAGCAGTACTTC | CASSEVATGFDEQYF
11 | TRBJ1-3 | NA | NA | TRBV7-9 | TGTGCCAGCAGCCGGACTGCCACCATATATTTT | CASSRTATIYF
18 | TRBJ2-4 | TRBD1 | NA | TRBV27 | TGTGCCAGCAGTAGGAGACAGGGGCCCGTAATAGCCAAAAACATTCAGTACTTC | CASSRRQGPVIAKNIQYF
15 | TRBJ1-1 | NA | once | TRBV6-1 | TGTGCCAGCAGTGAGCTTGCCAGGGGTTTCCCTGAAGCTTTCTTT | CASSELARGFPEAFF
14 | TRBJ2-2 | TRBD1 | NA | TRBV19 | TGTGCCAGTAGCATAACAGGGGTTACCGGGGAGCTGTTTTTT | CASSITGVTGELFF
14 | TRBJ2-6 | NA | NA | TRBV27 | TGTGCCAGCAGTTTCCGGGAAGGGGCCAACGTCCTGACTTTC | CASSFREGANVLTF
13 | TRBJ1-2 | NA | NA | TRBV25-1 | TGTGCCAGCAGTAGGGGCCTCGGGTATGGCTACACCTTC | CASSRGLGYGYTF
13 | TRBJ1-2 | TRBD1 | NA | TRBV7-9 | TGTGCCAGCAGGCCGGGACAGGTATCTGGCTACACCTTC | CASRPGQVSGYTF
15 | TRBJ2-2 | TRBD2 | NA | TRBV27 | TGTGCCAGCAGTTTGGCGGGGGGCCTAACCGGGGAGCTGTTTTTT | CASSLAGGLTGELFF
16 | TRBJ1-6 | NA | NA | TRBV6-6 | TGTGCCAGCAGTTACTCGACTGTCGGCAGGGGACCATCACTCCACTTT | CASSYSTVGRGPSLHF
15 | TRBJ1-3 | NA | NA | TRBV14 | TGTGCCAGCAGCCAAACTTCGGGGGTTGGAAACACCATATATTTT | CASSQTSGVGNTIYF
15 | TRBJ2-7 | NA | NA | TRBV2 | TGTGCCAGCAGTGTTCGTCCGGACAGCTCCTACGAGCAGTACTTC | CASSVRPDSSYEQYF
15 | TRBJ2-3 | TRBD2 | NA | TRBV27 | TGTGCCAGCGCAACTAGCGGGGGGCGCACAGATACGCAGTATTTT | CASATSGGRTDTQYF
17 | TRBJ2-3 | NA | NA | TRBV6-1 | TGTGCCAGCAGTGAAGCGATTTACGGTTTCAGCACAGATACGCAGTATTTT | CASSEAIYGFSTDTQYF
16 | TRBJ1-4 | NA | NA | TRBV19 | TGTGCCAGTAGTATAATCGGAACAGGGTCGAGTGAAAAACTGTTTTTT | CASSIIGTGSSEKLFF
18 | TRBJ2-2 | NA | NA | TRBV7-9 | TGTGCCAGCAGACGCGGGACCCGCAACCGGTCGGACACCGGGGAGCTGTTTTTT | CASRRGTRNRSDTGELFF
15 | TRBJ2-1 | TRBD1 | NA | TRBV3-1/TRBV3-2 | TGTGCCAGCAGCCGCGGGACAGGGACGGGGAATGAGCAGTTCTTC | CASSRGTGTGNEQFF
13 | TRBJ1-2 | NA | NA | TRBV24-1 | TGTGCCACCAGTGAAGACAGTTTCGATGGCTACACCTTC | CATSEDSFDGYTF
13 | TRBJ1-2 | NA | NA | TRBV5-4 | TGTGCCAGCAGCTCGACAGCGATCTATGGCTACACCTTC | CASSSTAIYGYTF
14 | TRBJ1-6 | NA | once | TRBV9 | TGTGCCAGCAGCGTAGGGCTGATTAATTCACCCCTCCACTTT | CASSVGLINSPLHF
15 | TRBJ1-6 | TRBD1 | few | TRBV12-5 | TGTGCTAGTGGTTTCGGACAGGGCTATAATTCACCCCTCCACTTT | CASGFGQGYNSPLHF
13 | TRBJ1-3 | NA | NA | TRBV19 | TGTGCCAGTTGGGGGCAGCTCGGAAACACCATATATTTT | CASWGQLGNTIYF